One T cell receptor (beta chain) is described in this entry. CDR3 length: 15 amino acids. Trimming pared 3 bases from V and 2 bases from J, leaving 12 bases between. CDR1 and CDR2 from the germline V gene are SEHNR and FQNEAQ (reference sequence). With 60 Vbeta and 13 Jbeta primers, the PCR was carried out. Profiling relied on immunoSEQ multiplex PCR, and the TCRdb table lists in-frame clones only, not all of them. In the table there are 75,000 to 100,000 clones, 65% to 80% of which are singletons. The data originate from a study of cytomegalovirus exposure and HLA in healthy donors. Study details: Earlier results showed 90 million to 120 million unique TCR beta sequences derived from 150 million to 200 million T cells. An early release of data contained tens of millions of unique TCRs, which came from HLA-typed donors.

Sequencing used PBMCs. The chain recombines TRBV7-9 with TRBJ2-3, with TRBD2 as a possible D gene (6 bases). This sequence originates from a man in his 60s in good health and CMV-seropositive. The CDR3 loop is CASSFRDSDTDTQYF. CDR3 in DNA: TGTGCCAGCAGCTTCAGGGACTCCGACACAGATACGCAGTATTTT.